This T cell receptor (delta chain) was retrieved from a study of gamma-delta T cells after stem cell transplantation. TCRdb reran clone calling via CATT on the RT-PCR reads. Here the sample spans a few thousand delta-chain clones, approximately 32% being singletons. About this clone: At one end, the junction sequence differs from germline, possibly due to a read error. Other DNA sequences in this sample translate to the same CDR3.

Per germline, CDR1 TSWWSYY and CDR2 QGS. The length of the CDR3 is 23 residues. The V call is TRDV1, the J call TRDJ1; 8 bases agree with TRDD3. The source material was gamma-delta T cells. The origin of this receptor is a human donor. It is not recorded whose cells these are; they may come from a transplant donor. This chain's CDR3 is CALGDLSNGSPFPFSGDRGKLIF. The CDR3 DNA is TGTGCTCTGGGGGACCTCTCCAATGGGTCTCCATTCCCGTTCTCGGGGGATAGGGGTAAACTCATCTTT.